One sample yielded the 13 T cell receptor beta chains listed below, sequenced in a study of human T cells and chemical hapten exposure. Someone pulled total RNA out of unfractionated whole blood. TCRdb called the 5' RACE reads again in MiXCR, with one record for every CDR3 protein. Of about 81,000 distinct CDR3 sequences in the sample, more than 7% were seen once. These receptors originate from a male donor in good health.

This clonotype was seen only a few times. The gene calls are TRBV7-2 and TRBJ2-7, with a tentative D call TRBD1 (5 bases). This CDR3 region has 15 residues. In germline, CDR1 is SGHTA, CDR2 FQGNSA. V dropped 5 bases and J dropped 3 bases, with 17 bases sitting between them. CDR3 DNA: TGTGCCAGCAGCGGTTATGCGACAGCAATCTACGAGCAGTACTTC. It specifies CASSGYATAIYEQYF. Combining the CDR3 with reference TRBV7-2 and TRBJ2-7 gives the whole variable domain GAGVSQSPSNKVTEKGKDVELRCDPISGHTALYWYRQSLGQGLEFLIYFQGNSAPDKSGLPSDRFSAERTGGSVSTLTIQRTQQEDSAVYLCASSGYATAIYEQYFGPGTRLTVT.

This clonotype has a count of ten or more. The DNA of the CDR3 is TGTGCCAGCAGCGTAGAGGGAGCTTACAATGAGCAGTTCTTC. As protein: CASSVEGAYNEQFF. V and J are TRBV9 and TRBJ2-1, with TRBD2 as a possible D gene (5 bases). V was trimmed by 0 bases and J by 4 bases, leaving 8 bases between them. This CDR3 has 14 residues. Germline V lookup: CDR1 SGDLS, CDR2 YYNGEE.

This clonotype has only a few counts. The chain recombines TRBV11-2 with TRBJ2-3, with 7 bases that match TRBD2. Germline CDR1 SGHAT, CDR2 FQNNGV. CDR3 size: 18 residues. The junction had 10 bases not matched to a gene; V was cut back by 1 base and J by 0 bases. CDR3 residues: CASSLGDPTSLSTDTQYF. For the CDR3, the DNA is TGTGCCAGCAGCTTAGGGGACCCGACTAGCCTTAGCACAGATACGCAGTATTTT.

This chain joins TRBV6-6 and TRBJ1-1; D gene ambiguous. The CDR3 is 13 amino acids. Trimming cost V 10 bases and J 2 bases, with 14 bases left between them. CDR1 is MNHNY, CDR2 SVGAGI, per germline (reference sequence). The CDR3 DNA follows: TGTGCCACAGTTGGGTACAGTAACACTGAAGCTTTCTTT. Its protein product is CATVGYSNTEAFF.

The chain links TRBV7-9 to TRBJ1-4, with D unresolved. Germline V gives CDR1 SEHNR, CDR2 FQNEAQ (reference sequence). This CDR3 is built from 12 residues. V lost 2 bases to trimming and J lost 9 bases, with 7 bases between them. DNA of the CDR3: TGTGCCAGCAGCTTAAGCAGCCAAAAACTGTTTTTT. It codes for CASSLSSQKLFF.

This clonotype occurred a few times. A junction end diverges from the germline sequence, so it may reflect a read error. The chain carries TRBV18 and TRBJ1-6; no firm D call. Germline V CDR1 and CDR2: KGHSH, LQKENI. This CDR3 has 12 residues. The CDR3 here is CASSPYNSPLHF. For the CDR3, the DNA is TGTGCCAGCTCACCCTACAATTCACCCCTCCACTTT.

There are a few counts of this clonotype. This chain uses TRBV20-1 with TRBJ1-6; TRBD1 aligns across 7 bases. Germline V gene data show CDR1 as DFQATT and CDR2 as SNEGSKA (reference sequence). The CDR3 is 15 amino acids. The junction had 2 bases not matched to a gene; V was cut back by 3 bases and J by 0 bases. The CDR3 loop is CSARTGYSYNSPLHF. CDR3 in DNA: TGCAGTGCTAGGACAGGGTACTCCTATAATTCACCCCTCCACTTT.

The rearrangement links TRBV12-5 to TRBJ1-5; no clear D. Germline V CDR1 and CDR2: LGHNT, FRNRAP. The CDR3 covers 13 residues. The ends were cut back, 6 bases at V and 0 bases at J, with 6 bases in the middle. CDR3 region: CASGITSNQPQHF. CDR3 in DNA: TGTGCTAGTGGCATAACTAGCAATCAGCCCCAGCATTTT.

This clonotype came up many times. The V and J genes are TRBV4-2 and TRBJ1-1, with D perhaps TRBD1 (5 bases). This CDR3 comprises 15 residues. The germline V gene has CDR1 LGHNA and CDR2 YNFKEQ. With 6 bases removed from V and 2 bases from J, the gap between germline ends came to 16 bases. CDR3 sequence: CASSQSGGVNTEAFF. The CDR3 nucleotides read TGTGCCAGCAGTCAGTCCGGGGGGGTAAACACTGAAGCTTTCTTT.

A few counts support this clonotype. This rearrangement joins TRBV29-1 to TRBJ2-3, with D perhaps TRBD2 (6 bases). Germline V CDR1 and CDR2: SQVTM, ANQGSEA. The CDR3 spans 13 residues. The germline V and J ends were trimmed by 3 bases and 1 base, with 8 bases remaining between them. The CDR3 reads CSVDRGGTDTQYF. CDR3 coding DNA: TGCAGCGTTGATCGCGGGGGCACAGATACGCAGTATTTT.

Points on this clonotype: This may be a read error: a much more frequent sequence differs by one nucleotide. The chain combines TRBV6-5 with TRBJ2-2; 12 bases agree with TRBD2. CDR3 length equals 18 residues. Germline lookup yields CDR1 MNHEY and CDR2 SVGAGI. DNA for the CDR3: TGTGCCAGCAGTTACGATCTTCTAGCGGGAGGGAACACCGGGGAGCGGTTTTTT. Translated: CASSYDLLAGGNTGERFF.

This clonotype came up many times. The gene calls are TRBV5-1 and TRBJ1-2; a weak D match, TRBD1 (6 bases). From germline, CDR1 is SGHRS and CDR2 YFSETQ. V lost 4 bases to trimming and J lost 5 bases, with 15 bases between them. This CDR3 has 14 residues. CDR3: CASSPRTAGYGYTF. In DNA form, the CDR3 reads TGCGCCAGCAGCCCCCGGACAGCCGGTTATGGCTACACCTTC.

This clonotype was seen at least ten times. The chain couples TRBV10-2 to TRBJ2-7; no firm D call. Per the germline V gene, CDR1 is WSHSY and CDR2 is SAAADI. V was trimmed by 2 bases and J by 3 bases, leaving 11 bases between them. The CDR3 consists of 14 residues. Here the CDR3 DNA reads TGCGCCAGCAGTGAGGCGGCAGGCTACTACGAGCAGTACTTC. This encodes CASSEAAGYYEQYF.